This TCR beta chain was documented in a study of cytomegalovirus exposure and HLA in healthy donors. A remark on this clone: Its antigen remains unidentified.

PCR primers comprised 60 Vbeta and 13 Jbeta primers. Profiling relied on immunoSEQ multiplex PCR, and the TCRdb table lists in-frame clones only, not all of them. In all, the sample yields about 160,000 clones. General study points: In vitro checks showed that a few CMV-associated chains really do target CMV antigens. Among donors in an Asian-associated ancestry cluster, a later analysis reportedly found fewer N-insertions than the roughly 650-donor mean. Later genetic work tied a missense DCLRE1C variant to beta-chain V and J trimming. In an earlier analysis, most TCR beta V segments were productive about 87% or about 30% of the time.

Germline loops: CDR1 SEHNR, CDR2 FQNEAQ (reference sequence). There are 16 residues in the CDR3. V was pared by 1 base and J by 1 base, with 11 bases between. The chain has TRBV7-9 and TRBJ1-3, with a weak D call TRBD1 (5 bases). The clonotype originates from a man aged 25 to 45 in good health and CMV-seronegative. The sequencing sample was made of PBMCs. CDR3 in amino acids: CASSLGGVESGNTIYF. The CDR3 DNA follows: TGTGCCAGCAGCTTAGGGGGCGTCGAGTCTGGAAACACCATATATTTT. The full variable domain, rest sourced from reference TRBV7-9 and TRBJ1-3, is DTGVSQNPRHKITKRGQNVTFRCDPISEHNRLYWYRQTLGQGPEFLTYFQNEAQLEKSRLLSDRFSAERPKGSFSTLEIQRTEQGDSAMYLCASSLGGVESGNTIYFGEGSWLTVV.